The 8 T cell receptor beta chains reported below all come from one sample, sequenced in a study of blood T cell repertoires in COVID-19. Method: immunoSEQ multiplex PCR; TCRdb's copy keeps in-frame clones and lacks some. The data hold about 430,000 clones, with approximately 91% observed a single time. Sequences were obtained from PBMCs or T cells enriched from blood (not recorded which). Receptor source: a woman between 18 and 30 years old who had been exposed to COVID-19.

The V gene is TRBV7-2, the J gene TRBJ2-1; 9 bases match TRBD2. The CDR3 consists of 16 residues. CDR1 and CDR2 (germline): SGHTA, FQGNSA. V trimming: 5 bases; J trimming: 8 bases; junction bases outside the gene matches: 13. The CDR3 DNA sequence: TGTGCCAGCAGCCCGAAACGGGCGGGAGGGCCATATGAGCAGTTCTTC. Its protein product is CASSPKRAGGPYEQFF.

The V call is TRBV6-2 or TRBV6-3, the J call TRBJ2-1; D gene ambiguous. The CDR3 spans 11 residues. CDR1 MNHEY and CDR2 SVGEGT come from the germline V gene. V lost 2 bases and J 7 bases, leaving 3 bases between the germline ends. This CDR3 is CASSYRNEQFF. CDR3 bases: TGTGCCAGCAGTTACCGGAATGAGCAGTTCTTC.

The gene calls are TRBV19 and TRBJ2-7; D is unresolved. There are 11 residues in the CDR3. V was trimmed by 7 bases and J by 3 bases, leaving 7 bases between them. Germline values: CDR1 LNHDA, CDR2 SQIVND (reference sequence). In DNA, the CDR3 is TGTGCCAGTACCAGGAACTACGAGCAGTACTTC. The encoded protein is CASTRNYEQYF.

V gene TRBV3-1 (or the pseudogene TRBV3-2) combines with J gene TRBJ2-5, with 9 bases fitting TRBD2. Trimming took 3 bases from V and 5 from J; bases not matched to a gene: 13. The CDR3 contains 17 residues. Germline V lookup: CDR1 LGHDT, CDR2 YNNKEL (reference sequence). The CDR3 DNA reads TGTGCCAGCAGCCAGGACTTCAAGACTAGCGGTCGGGAGACCCAGTACTTC. Encoded protein: CASSQDFKTSGRETQYF.

The V call is TRBV5-8, the J call TRBJ2-1; 10 nucleotides align to TRBD2. From germline, CDR1 is SGHTS and CDR2 YDEGEE. The ends lost 0 bases at V and 0 bases at J; junction bases unmatched: 9. The CDR3 sequence is 19 residues long. This chain's CDR3 is CASSLEVSGGHSSYNEQFF. CDR3 DNA: TGTGCCAGCAGCTTGGAAGTTAGCGGGGGGCACAGCTCCTACAATGAGCAGTTCTTC. Full variable domain (outside the CDR3, taken from reference TRBV5-8 and TRBJ2-1): EAGVTQSPTHLIKTRGQQATLRCSPISGHTSVYWYQQALGLGLQFLLWYDEGEERNRGNFPPRFSGRQFPNYSSELNVNALELEDSALYLCASSLEVSGGHSSYNEQFFGPGTRLTVL.

The rearrangement uses TRBV3-1 (or the pseudogene TRBV3-2) and TRBJ1-2; 7 bases are a match to TRBD1. The germline gives CDR1 LGHDT, CDR2 YNNKEL (reference sequence). The trim removed 6 bases at V and 6 bases at J, leaving 10 bases unmatched. This CDR3 comprises 14 residues. As DNA, the CDR3 is TGTGCCAGCAGTCCTAACAGGGGTAGGGATGGCTACACCTTC. As protein: CASSPNRGRDGYTF.

This clone was seen a handful of times. The rearrangement joins TRBV24-1 to TRBJ2-2; 7 bases agree with TRBD1. The CDR3 loop spans 15 amino acids. Germline CDR1 and CDR2: KGHDR and SFDVKD. V lost 3 bases, J lost 1 base, and 1 base stayed unmatched. The CDR3 coding sequence is TGTGCCACCAGTGATCGGACAGGGAACACCGGGGAGCTGTTTTTT. Translation gives CATSDRTGNTGELFF.

The chain links TRBV28 to TRBJ2-7; 9 bases are shared with TRBD1. The length of the CDR3 is 15 residues. The V and J ends lost 2 bases and 3 bases, in that order; junction bases with no gene match: 5. Germline assignment: CDR1 MDHEN and CDR2 SYDVKM. The CDR3 DNA reads TGTGCCAGCAGTTTAGGACAGGGGCCCAACTACGAGCAGTACTTC. It codes for CASSLGQGPNYEQYF.